The 5 T cell receptor beta chains below were found in one sample sequenced in a study of cytomegalovirus exposure and HLA in healthy donors. PCR primers comprised 60 Vbeta and 13 Jbeta primers. Sequencing was performed with immunoSEQ multiplex PCR; in TCRdb, only in-frame clones are kept and a portion is missing. This repertoire comprises about 75,000 clones; its ten largest clones make up 3.5% to 4%. The sequencing input was PBMCs. The receptors originated from a man between 18 and 35 years old in good health and CMV-seropositive.

The rearrangement joins TRBV7-8 to TRBJ1-2, with 7 bases lining up with TRBD1. The ends lost 5 bases at V and 2 bases at J; junction bases unmatched: 2. This CDR3 comprises 13 residues. The germline CDR1 and CDR2 sequences are SGHVS and FQNEAQ. CDR3 region: CASSLQGNYGYTF. CDR3 nucleotides: TGTGCCAGCAGCCTACAGGGGAACTATGGCTACACCTTC. Filled out from reference TRBV7-8 and TRBJ1-2, the complete variable domain reads GAGVSQSPRYKVAKRGQDVALRCDPISGHVSLFWYQQALGQGPEFLTYFQNEAQLDKSGLPSDRFFAERPEGSVSTLKIQRTQQEDSAVYLCASSLQGNYGYTFGSGTRLTVV.

The genes are TRBV5-1 and TRBJ2-1, with 11 positions matching TRBD2. Unmatched junction bases numbered 4, after V lost 1 base and J lost 4 bases. This CDR3 is 16 amino acids long. The germline V gene encodes CDR1 SGHRS and CDR2 YFSETQ. The chain's CDR3 is CASSLFASGGYNEQFF. The CDR3 DNA reads as TGCGCCAGCAGCTTGTTTGCTAGCGGGGGGTACAATGAGCAGTTCTTC.

The chain carries TRBV10-3 and TRBJ2-3; a possible D gene is TRBD2 (6 bases). Trimming took 6 bases from V and 3 from J, leaving 7 bases between them. Looked up from germline, CDR1 is ENHRY and CDR2 is SYGVKD. The CDR3 loop spans 12 amino acids. CDR3 residues: CAIRGTTDTQYF. The CDR3 DNA follows: TGTGCCATCAGGGGGACTACAGATACGCAGTATTTT.

The chain uses TRBV5-1 and TRBJ2-2, with 8 bases that match TRBD1. The CDR3 spans 16 residues. The junction had 7 bases not matched to a gene; V was cut back by 0 bases and J by 6 bases. Germline-derived CDR1 and CDR2 are SGHRS and YFSETQ. Here the CDR3 DNA reads TGCGCCAGCAGCTTGGTGGCAGGGGGCGGCGCCGGGGAGCTGTTTTTT. It is translated as CASSLVAGGGAGELFF.

The CDR3 spells CALVGTSGYYNEQFF. CDR3 coding DNA: TGTGCCCTAGTGGGGACTAGCGGGTACTACAATGAGCAGTTCTTC. The gene calls are TRBV6-1 and TRBJ2-1; 12 positions match TRBD2. The CDR3 runs 15 residues. Germline V lookup: CDR1 MNHNS, CDR2 SASEGT. Trimming removed 11 bases from V and 3 bases from J; junction bases left unmatched: 8.